Below, one T cell receptor (beta chain) is given with its context. What it binds is not known. A read error may produce the germline difference seen at one junction end. CDR3 size: 11 residues. The germline V gene encodes CDR1 PRHDT and CDR2 FYEKMQ (reference sequence). This record belongs to a study of early T cells in non-severe SARS-CoV-2 infection. Overall study findings and caveats: Anti-spike CD8 responses were favored in VDJdb matching, and private and CD4 specificities were missed.

MiXCR, applied by TCRdb to the 5' RACE reads, yields one record per CDR3 protein. This sample carries some 77,000 distinct CDR3 sequences, roughly 13% of them seen once, and the ten largest clones take approximately 1.1%. V usage is TRBV13 and J usage is TRBJ2-1, with D unresolved. The sequence came from an adult who was a healthcare worker with PCR-confirmed SARS-CoV-2 infection or an uninfected control (not recorded which). Sequencing was done on a sample of whole blood. CDR3 in amino acids: CASSLAGPPIF. The CDR3 nucleotides read TGTGCCAGCAGCTTGGCCGGGCCCCCCATCTTC.